This T cell receptor (beta chain) was retrieved from a study of blood T cell repertoires in COVID-19. Study in general: T cells, B-cell-depleted T cells, or PBMCs provided the cDNA or gDNA that served as material.

The assay was immunoSEQ multiplex PCR, and TCRdb's table has in-frame clones only and misses some. The sample lists about 280,000 clones, 80% to 90% occurring once. CDR3 length: 15 amino acids. The ends lost 3 bases at V and 4 bases at J; junction bases unmatched: 9. CDR1 and CDR2 from the germline V gene are SGDLS and YYNGEE. V is TRBV9 and J is TRBJ1-1, with 7 bases identical to TRBD1. The material sequenced was peripheral blood. This TCR came from a woman between 45 and 60 years old who had recovered from COVID-19. CDR3 residues: CASSASGQRPTEAFF. The CDR3 nucleotides are TGTGCCAGCAGCGCATCGGGACAGAGACCCACTGAAGCTTTCTTT.